This T cell receptor (beta chain) was recovered during a study of cytomegalovirus exposure and HLA in healthy donors. Study conclusions and caveats: Reports showed the classifier diagnosing cytomegalovirus status with high specificity and sensitivity.

TCRdb's table, derived via immunoSEQ multiplex PCR, lists solely in-frame clones and lacks some. This sample has more than 250,000 clones, with about nine tenths found just once. V shed 6 bases, J shed 6 bases, and the junction held 7 bases outside the gene matches. The CDR3 has 14 residues. Germline CDR1 and CDR2: LNHNV and YYDKDF (reference sequence). A word on this clone: No antigen is known for it.

Sequencing was carried out using PBMCs. This receptor was taken from a woman in her thirties in good health and CMV-seronegative. V and J are TRBV15 and TRBJ2-2; 7 bases map to TRBD2. This CDR3 is CATREGRGSGELFF. CDR3 sequence (DNA): TGTGCCACCAGGGAAGGGAGGGGTTCCGGGGAGCTGTTTTTT.